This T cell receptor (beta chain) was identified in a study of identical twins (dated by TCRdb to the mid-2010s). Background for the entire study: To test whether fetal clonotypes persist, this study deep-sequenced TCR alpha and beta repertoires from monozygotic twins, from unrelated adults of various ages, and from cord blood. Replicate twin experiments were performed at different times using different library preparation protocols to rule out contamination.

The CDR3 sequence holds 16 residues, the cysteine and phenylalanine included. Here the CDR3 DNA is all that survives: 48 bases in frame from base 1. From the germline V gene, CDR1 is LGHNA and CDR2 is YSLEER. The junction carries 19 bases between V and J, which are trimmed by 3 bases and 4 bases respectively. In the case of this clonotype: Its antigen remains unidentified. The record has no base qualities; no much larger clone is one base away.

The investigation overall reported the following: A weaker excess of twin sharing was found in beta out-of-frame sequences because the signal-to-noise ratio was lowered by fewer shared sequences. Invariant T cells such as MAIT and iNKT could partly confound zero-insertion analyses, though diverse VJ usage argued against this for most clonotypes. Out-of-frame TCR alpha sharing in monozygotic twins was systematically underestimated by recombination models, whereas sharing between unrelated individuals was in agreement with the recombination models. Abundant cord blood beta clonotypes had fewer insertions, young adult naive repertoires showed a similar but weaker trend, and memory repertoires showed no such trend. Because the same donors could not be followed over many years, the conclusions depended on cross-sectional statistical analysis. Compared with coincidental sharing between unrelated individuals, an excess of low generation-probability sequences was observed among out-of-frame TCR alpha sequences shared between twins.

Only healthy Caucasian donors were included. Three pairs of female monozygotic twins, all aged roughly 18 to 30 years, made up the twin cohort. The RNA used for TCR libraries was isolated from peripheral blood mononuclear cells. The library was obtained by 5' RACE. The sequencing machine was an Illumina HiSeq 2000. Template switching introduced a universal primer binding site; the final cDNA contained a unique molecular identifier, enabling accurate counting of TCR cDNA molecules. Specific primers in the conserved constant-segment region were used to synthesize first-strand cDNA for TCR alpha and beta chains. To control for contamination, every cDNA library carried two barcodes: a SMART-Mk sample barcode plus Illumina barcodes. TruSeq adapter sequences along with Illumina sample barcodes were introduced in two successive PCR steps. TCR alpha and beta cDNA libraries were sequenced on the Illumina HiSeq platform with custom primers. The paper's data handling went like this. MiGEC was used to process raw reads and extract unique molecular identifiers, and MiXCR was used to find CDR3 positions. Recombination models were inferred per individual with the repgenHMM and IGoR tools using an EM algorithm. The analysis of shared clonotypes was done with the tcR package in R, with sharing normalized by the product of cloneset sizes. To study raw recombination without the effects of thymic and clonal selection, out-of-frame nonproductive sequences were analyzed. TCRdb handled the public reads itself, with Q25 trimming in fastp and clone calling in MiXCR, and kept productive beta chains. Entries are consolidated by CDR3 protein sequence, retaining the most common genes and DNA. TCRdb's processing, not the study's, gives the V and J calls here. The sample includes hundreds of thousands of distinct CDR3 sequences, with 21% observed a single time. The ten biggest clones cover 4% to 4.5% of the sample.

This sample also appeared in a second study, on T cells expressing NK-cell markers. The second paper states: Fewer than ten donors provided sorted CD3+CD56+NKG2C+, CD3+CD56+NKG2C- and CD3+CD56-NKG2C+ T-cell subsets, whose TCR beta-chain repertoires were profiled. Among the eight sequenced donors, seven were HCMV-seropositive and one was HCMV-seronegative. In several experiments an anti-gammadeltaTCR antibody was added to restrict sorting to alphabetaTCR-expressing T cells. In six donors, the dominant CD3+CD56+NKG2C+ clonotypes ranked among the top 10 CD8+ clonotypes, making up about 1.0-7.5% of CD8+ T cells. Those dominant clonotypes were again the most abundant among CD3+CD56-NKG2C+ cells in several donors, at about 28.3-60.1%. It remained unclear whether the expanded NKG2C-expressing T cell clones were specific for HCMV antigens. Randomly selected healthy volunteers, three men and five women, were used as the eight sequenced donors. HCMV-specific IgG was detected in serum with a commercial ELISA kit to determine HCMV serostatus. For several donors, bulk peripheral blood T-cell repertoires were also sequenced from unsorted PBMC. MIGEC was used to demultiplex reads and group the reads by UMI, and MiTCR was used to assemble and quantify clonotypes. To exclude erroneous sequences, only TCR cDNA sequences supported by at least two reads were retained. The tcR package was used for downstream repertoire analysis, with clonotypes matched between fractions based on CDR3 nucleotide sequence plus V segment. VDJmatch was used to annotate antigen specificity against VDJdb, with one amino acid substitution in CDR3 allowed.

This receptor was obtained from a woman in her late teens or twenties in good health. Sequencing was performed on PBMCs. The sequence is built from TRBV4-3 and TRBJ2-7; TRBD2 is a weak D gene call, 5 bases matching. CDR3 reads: CASSHGGRARTYEQYF. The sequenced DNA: TGCGCCAGCAGCCACGGTGGCCGGGCCCGGACTTACGAGCAGTACTTC.